This T cell receptor beta chain was sequenced in a study of T cell repertoires in aging, cancer and after chemotherapy. Study as a whole: Clear clonal overlap appeared across healthy donor samples taken over several months to years. Study-level points and caveats: Age-matched healthy donors had significantly more diverse, less clonal blood TCR repertoires than untreated cancer patients.

TRB rearrangements spanning V, D and J were amplified using mixed TRB-A/B primers. One entry per CDR3 protein, called by TCRdb with MiXCR from the multiplex PCR reads. The profile shows thousands of distinct CDR3 sequences, 35% to 50% of them singletons. This clonotype occurred a few times. Its matching antigen is unknown. In germline, CDR1 is LNHNV, CDR2 YYDKDF (reference sequence). The V end lost 2 bases, the J end lost 0 bases, and 11 bases lay between the germline ends. This CDR3 is built from 17 residues. TCR beta rearrangements were amplified from peripheral blood genomic DNA. Material for sequencing was blood. This sequence joins TRBV15 and TRBJ2-6; weak D call: TRBD1 (6 bases). This sequence originates from a human donor in good health. CDR3 amino acids: CATSRMDSSSGANVLTF. The CDR3 bases are TGTGCCACCAGCAGAATGGACAGTTCCTCTGGGGCCAACGTCCTGACTTTC.